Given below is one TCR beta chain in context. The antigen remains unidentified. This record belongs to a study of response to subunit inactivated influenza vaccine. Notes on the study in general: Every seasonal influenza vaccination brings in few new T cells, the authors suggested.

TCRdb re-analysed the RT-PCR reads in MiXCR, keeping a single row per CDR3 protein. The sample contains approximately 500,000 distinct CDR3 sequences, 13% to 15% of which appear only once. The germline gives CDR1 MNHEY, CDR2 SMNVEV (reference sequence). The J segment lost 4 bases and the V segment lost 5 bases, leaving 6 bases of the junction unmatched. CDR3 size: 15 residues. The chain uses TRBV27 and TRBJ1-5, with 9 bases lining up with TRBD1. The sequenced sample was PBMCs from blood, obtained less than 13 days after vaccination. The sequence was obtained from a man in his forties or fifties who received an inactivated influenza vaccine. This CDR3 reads CASSPRTGANQPQHF. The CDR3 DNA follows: TGTGCCAGCAGTCCCCGGACAGGGGCTAATCAGCCCCAGCATTTT.